This T cell receptor (beta chain) emerged from a study of early T cells in non-severe SARS-CoV-2 infection. Turning to the study itself: It was bulk RNA from unsorted whole blood that was sequenced, and the chains were unpaired.

Via MiXCR, TCRdb re-called the 5' RACE reads, giving one row per CDR3 protein. In the table there are 77,000 or so distinct CDR3 sequences, around 15% of which are singletons. This CDR3 has 12 amino acids. Germline CDR1 is SGHVS and CDR2 is FNYEAQ. After removal of 10 bases from V and 4 bases from J, the junction contained 2 bases not matched to a gene. V gene TRBV7-6 combines with J gene TRBJ1-3, with 9 bases matching TRBD1. The clonotype originates from an adult who was a healthcare worker with PCR-confirmed SARS-CoV-2 infection or an uninfected control (not recorded which). The sequencing used whole blood, collected at baseline. The CDR3 protein is CATGQGGNTIYF. The CDR3 DNA reads as TGTGCCACGGGACAGGGAGGAAACACCATATATTTT.